This TCR beta chain stems from a study of early T cells in non-severe SARS-CoV-2 infection. Study overall: Sequencing targeted bulk RNA from unsorted whole blood, leaving chains unpaired.

TCRdb re-analysed the 5' RACE reads in MiXCR, keeping a single row per CDR3 protein. The sample consists of 50,000 to 70,000 distinct CDR3 sequences, approximately 13% of them appearing once. Losses at the gene ends were 7 bases for V and 4 bases for J; bases not matched to a gene: 10. Germline values: CDR1 SQVTM, CDR2 ANQGSEA. The CDR3 covers 14 residues. This clonotype was seen only a few times. The sequencing input was whole blood. The chain uses TRBV29-1 and TRBJ1-5, with 7 bases identical to TRBD1. This sequence originates from an adult who was a healthcare worker with PCR-confirmed SARS-CoV-2 infection or an uninfected control (not recorded which). CDR3 region: CSATGQDPNQPQHF. The CDR3 DNA follows: TGCAGCGCCACAGGACAGGACCCGAATCAGCCCCAGCATTTT.